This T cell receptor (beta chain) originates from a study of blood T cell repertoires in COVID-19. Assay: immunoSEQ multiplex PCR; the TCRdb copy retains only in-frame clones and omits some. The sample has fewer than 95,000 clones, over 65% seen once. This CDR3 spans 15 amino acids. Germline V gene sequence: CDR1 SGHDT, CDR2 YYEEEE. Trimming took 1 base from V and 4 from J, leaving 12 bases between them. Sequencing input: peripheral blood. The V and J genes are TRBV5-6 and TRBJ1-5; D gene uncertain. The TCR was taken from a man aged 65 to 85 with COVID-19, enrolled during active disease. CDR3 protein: CASSLRHAQNQPQHF. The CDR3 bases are TGTGCCAGCAGCTTGAGACACGCGCAGAATCAGCCCCAGCATTTT.